Below, one TCR beta chain is given with its context. No per-base quality is available; no much larger clone lies one base away. The data were obtained in a study of graft-versus-host responses after intestinal transplantation (dated by TCRdb to about 2021). Background for the entire study: The transplants that recipients got were multivisceral, liver-intestinal, or isolated intestinal. Every recipient was given anti-thymocyte globulin induction, then maintenance tacrolimus and steroids for roughly 3 years. Bulk TCR-beta CDR3 sequencing was used to track graft-versus-host and host-versus-graft alloreactive T cell clones in the graft, circulation and bone marrow after intestinal transplantation. Alloreactive clones were identified by sequencing pre-transplant mixed lymphocyte reaction products and comparing them with unstimulated pre-transplant donor and recipient T cells. The cohort enrolled about two dozen intestinal transplant recipients, one of whom was a retransplant, and a few patients without pretransplant specimens were excluded. Donor T cell macrochimerism was defined as a peak of at least 4% donor T cells among recipient peripheral blood mononuclear cells. Rather than being sequenced by the commercial service, samples from a few later patients were sequenced in-house on an Illumina MiSeq and processed with MiXCR. What the authors observed across the whole study: Early after transplant, peak levels of circulating GvH clones were associated with declines in HvG clones. Conclusions were limited by the relatively low number and heterogeneity of intestinal transplant patients. GvH clones were detected in recipient bone marrow, and some of these GvH clones were observed earlier in ileal mucosa or blood, consistent with an intestinal mucosal origin. In patients with donor T cell macrochimerism, the allografts had high GvH to HvG T cell clonal ratios.

Library method: the immunoSEQ multiplex PCR assay. For most patients, genomic DNA was isolated using the Qiagen DNeasy Blood and Tissue Kit and was shipped frozen to Adaptive Biotechnologies for TCR sequencing. For most patients, genomic DNA was subjected to high-throughput TCR-beta CDR3 sequencing by Adaptive Biotechnologies. Turning to the authors' computational methods: Adaptive's ImmunoSEQ software was the source of the TCR sequencing data for 15 to 20 patients, while three other patients were processed with MiXCR and VDJtools. CD4 versus CD8 sorting errors were corrected by removing sequences found in both subsets at a frequency ratio below 5:1. CDR3 nucleotide sequences shared between donor and recipient were removed because their origin could not be assigned. To count as alloreactive, a clone needed at least 2-fold expansion over unstimulated cells and a minimum CFSE-low frequency of 0.002% (template counts) or 0.001% (read counts). Mappable clones were those detected in sequenced pre-transplant spleen, lymph node, or MLR CFSE-low populations of the donor or recipient. Cumulative frequency of alloreactive clones was calculated as a percentage of all sequences weighted by copy number. Here the immuneACCESS table is served through TCRdb, limited to in-frame sequences with V and J called. Missing clones are a known gap in these copies; in checked studies unresolved V genes cover under half, and the rest lacks a known reason. V, J and clone size are taken as reported in that table, and D and trimming were inferred from the DNA itself. In all, the sample holds roughly 25,000 clones, and about 40% of those were seen once. The ten largest clones represent 0.66% of the sample.

The label giving this sample's time point can be read as: cells obtained before transplantation from donor or recipient. In mixed lymphocyte reactions, approximately 200,000 CFSE-labeled pre-transplant responders were plated with approximately 200,000 irradiated violet-dye-labeled stimulators and cultured for around 6 days. Proliferating CD3+CD4+CFSE-low and CD3+CD8+CFSE-low responder cells were FACS-sorted on a BD Influx sorter after the mixed lymphocyte reaction. The CDR3 holds 14 amino acids from the cysteine to the phenylalanine. CDR3 DNA is the only sequence kept; it has 42 bases, read in frame from the first base. According to the germline V gene (reference sequence), CDR1 reads MNHNY and CDR2 reads SVGAGI. V loses 2 bases of germline sequence and J loses 1 base, and the interval between the two ends is 6 bases.

This TCR was sampled from a human patient who received an intestinal transplant. This specimen was alloreactive CD4+ T cells from a mixed lymphocyte reaction culture, taken before intestinal transplant. Explained via the paper, the cell subset or site label denotes: CFSE-low proliferating T cells sorted from roughly six-day pre-transplant mixed lymphocyte reaction (GvH or HvG direction). Rearrangement joined TRBV6-6 to TRBJ1-5; confidence is insufficient to name the D gene. The nucleotides are TGTGCCAGCAGTTACGCACAGAGCAATCAGCCCCAGCATTTT. It specifies CASSYAQSNQPQHF.